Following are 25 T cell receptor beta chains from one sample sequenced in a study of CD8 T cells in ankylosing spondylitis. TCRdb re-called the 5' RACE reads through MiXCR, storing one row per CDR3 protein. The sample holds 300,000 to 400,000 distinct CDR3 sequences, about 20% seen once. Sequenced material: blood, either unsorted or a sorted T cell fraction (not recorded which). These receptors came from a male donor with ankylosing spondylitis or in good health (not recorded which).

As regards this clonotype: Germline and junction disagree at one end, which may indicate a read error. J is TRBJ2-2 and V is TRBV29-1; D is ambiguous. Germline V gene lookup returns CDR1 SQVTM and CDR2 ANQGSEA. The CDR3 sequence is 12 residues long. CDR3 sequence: CSLDPHTGELFF. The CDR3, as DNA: TGCAGCCTTGACCCCCACACCGGGGAGCTGTTTTTT.

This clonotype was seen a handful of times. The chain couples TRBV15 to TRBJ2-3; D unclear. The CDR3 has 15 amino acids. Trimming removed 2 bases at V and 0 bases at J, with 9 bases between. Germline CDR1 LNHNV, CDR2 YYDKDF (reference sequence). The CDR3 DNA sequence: TGTGCCACCAGCAGACGGGCCTCGAGCACAGATACGCAGTATTTT. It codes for CATSRRASSTDTQYF.

The CDR3 sequence: CATSRAFRPQETQYF. CDR3 sequence (DNA): TGTGCCACCAGCAGAGCCTTTCGCCCCCAAGAGACCCAGTACTTC. The gene calls are TRBV15 and TRBJ2-5; no reliable D call. The CDR3 consists of 15 residues. V was shortened by 1 base and J by 1 base, with 10 bases between the two germline ends. CDR1 and CDR2 from the germline V gene are LNHNV and YYDKDF (reference sequence).

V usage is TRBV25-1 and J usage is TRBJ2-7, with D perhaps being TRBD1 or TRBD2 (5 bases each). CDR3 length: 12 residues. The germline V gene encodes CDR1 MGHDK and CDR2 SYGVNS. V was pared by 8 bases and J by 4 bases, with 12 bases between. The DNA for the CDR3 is TGTGCCAGCGGGGGAGTCGGGTACGAGCAGTACTTC. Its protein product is CASGGVGYEQYF.

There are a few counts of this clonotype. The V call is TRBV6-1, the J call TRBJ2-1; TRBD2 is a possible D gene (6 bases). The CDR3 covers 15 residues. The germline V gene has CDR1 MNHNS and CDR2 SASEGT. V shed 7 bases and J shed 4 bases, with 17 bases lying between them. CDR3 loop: CASTLSPGEYNEQFF. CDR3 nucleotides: TGTGCCAGCACCCTTTCCCCGGGGGAGTACAATGAGCAGTTCTTC.

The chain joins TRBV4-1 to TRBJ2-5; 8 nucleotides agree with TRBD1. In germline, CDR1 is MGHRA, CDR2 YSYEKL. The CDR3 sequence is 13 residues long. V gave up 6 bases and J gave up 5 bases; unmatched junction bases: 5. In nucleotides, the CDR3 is TGCGCCAGCAGACCGACAGGGGATGAGACCCAGTACTTC. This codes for CASRPTGDETQYF.

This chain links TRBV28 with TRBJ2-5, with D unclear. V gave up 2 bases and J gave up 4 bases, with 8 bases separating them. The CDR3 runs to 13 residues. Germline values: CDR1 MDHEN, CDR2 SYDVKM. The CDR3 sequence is CASSLRPGETQYF. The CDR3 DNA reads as TGTGCCAGCAGTTTACGGCCTGGAGAGACCCAGTACTTC.

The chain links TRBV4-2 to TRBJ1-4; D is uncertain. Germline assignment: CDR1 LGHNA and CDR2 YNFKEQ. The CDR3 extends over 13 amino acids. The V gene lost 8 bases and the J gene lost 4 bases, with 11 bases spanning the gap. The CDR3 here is CASPDGVNEKLFF. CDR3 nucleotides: TGTGCCAGCCCCGACGGAGTTAATGAAAAACTGTTTTTT.

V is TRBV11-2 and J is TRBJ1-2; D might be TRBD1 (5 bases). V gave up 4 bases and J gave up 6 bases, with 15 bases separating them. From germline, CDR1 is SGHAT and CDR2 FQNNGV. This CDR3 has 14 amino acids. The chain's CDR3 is CASSSGGWLNGYTF. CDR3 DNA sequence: TGTGCCAGCAGCTCGGGGGGATGGTTGAATGGCTACACCTTC.

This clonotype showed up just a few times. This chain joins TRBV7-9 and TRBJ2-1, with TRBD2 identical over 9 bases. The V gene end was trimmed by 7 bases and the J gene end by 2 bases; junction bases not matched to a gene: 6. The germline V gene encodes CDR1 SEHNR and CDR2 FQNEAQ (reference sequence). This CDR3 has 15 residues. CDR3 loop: CASKPIAGAYNEQFF. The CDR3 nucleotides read TGTGCCAGCAAACCAATAGCGGGGGCCTACAATGAGCAGTTCTTC.

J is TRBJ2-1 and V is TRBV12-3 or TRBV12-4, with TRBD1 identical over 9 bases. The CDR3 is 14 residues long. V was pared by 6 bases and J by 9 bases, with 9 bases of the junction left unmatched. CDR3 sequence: CASRLVETGGEQFF. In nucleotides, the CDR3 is TGTGCCAGCAGGCTCGTGGAGACAGGGGGTGAGCAGTTCTTC.

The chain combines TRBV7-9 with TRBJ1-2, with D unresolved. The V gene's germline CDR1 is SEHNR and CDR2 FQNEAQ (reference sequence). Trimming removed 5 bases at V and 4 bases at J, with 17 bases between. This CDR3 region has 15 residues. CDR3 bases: TGTGCCAGCAGCCACGTAGGAGGGATCGGCTATGGCTACACCTTC. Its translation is CASSHVGGIGYGYTF.

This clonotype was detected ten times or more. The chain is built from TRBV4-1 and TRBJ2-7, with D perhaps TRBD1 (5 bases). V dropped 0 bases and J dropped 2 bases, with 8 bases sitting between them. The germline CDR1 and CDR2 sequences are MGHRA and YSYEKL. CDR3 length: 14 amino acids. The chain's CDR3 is CASSQDQGPYEQYF. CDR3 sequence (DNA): TGCGCCAGCAGCCAAGATCAGGGCCCCTACGAGCAGTACTTC.

The CDR3 coding sequence is TGTGCCACCAGCAGACAATCCAACCGGGACTACATCTACGAGCAGTACTTC. Protein product: CATSRQSNRDYIYEQYF. The chain carries TRBV15 and TRBJ2-7, with 7 bases matching TRBD2. The CDR3 has 17 amino acids. Unmatched junction bases numbered 13, after V lost 2 bases and J lost 3 bases. Germline CDR1 LNHNV, CDR2 YYDKDF (reference sequence).

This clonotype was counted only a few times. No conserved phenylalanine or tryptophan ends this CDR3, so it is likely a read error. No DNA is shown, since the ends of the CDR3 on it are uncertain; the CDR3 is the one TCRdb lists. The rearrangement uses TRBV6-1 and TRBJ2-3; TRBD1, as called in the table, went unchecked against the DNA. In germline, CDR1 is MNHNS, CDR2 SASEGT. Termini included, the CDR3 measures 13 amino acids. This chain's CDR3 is CASSERGGGFLLS.

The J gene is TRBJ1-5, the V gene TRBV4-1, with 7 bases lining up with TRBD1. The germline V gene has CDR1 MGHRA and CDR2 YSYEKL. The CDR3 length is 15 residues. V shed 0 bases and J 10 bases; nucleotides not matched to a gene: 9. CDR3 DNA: TGCGCCAGCAGCCAAGAACAGGGGAGTATCTATCCCCAGCATTTT. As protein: CASSQEQGSIYPQHF.

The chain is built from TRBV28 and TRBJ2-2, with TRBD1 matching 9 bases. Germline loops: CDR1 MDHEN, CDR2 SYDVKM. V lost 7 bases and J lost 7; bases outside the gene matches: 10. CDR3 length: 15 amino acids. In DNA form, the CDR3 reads TGTGCCAGCACCCGGGACAGGGCGGAGGGCGGGGAGCTGTTTTTT. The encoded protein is CASTRDRAEGGELFF.

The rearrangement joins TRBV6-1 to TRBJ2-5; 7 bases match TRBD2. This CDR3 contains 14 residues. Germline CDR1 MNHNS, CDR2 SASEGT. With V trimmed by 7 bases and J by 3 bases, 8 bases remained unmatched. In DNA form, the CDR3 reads TGTGCCAGCACCTGGGGGGGACCCGAAGAGACCCAGTACTTC. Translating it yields CASTWGGPEETQYF.

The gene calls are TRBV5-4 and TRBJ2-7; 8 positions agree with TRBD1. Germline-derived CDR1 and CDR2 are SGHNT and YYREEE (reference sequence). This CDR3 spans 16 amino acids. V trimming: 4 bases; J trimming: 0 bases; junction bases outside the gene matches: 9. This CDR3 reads CASSLLEGQASYEQYF. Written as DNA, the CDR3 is TGTGCCAGCAGCCTCTTAGAGGGACAGGCCTCCTACGAGCAGTACTTC.

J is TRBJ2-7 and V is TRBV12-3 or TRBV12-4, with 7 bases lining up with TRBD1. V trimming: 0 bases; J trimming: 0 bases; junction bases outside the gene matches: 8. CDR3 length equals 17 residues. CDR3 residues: CASSLAQMAGGSYEQYF. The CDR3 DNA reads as TGTGCCAGCAGTTTAGCGCAGATGGCAGGGGGCTCCTACGAGCAGTACTTC.

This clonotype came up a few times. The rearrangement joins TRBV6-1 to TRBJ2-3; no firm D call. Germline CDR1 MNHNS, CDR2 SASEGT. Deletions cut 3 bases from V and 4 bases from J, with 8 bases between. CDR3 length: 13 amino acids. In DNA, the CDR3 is TGTGCCAGCAGTGATGGAAGGCCAGATACGCAGTATTTT. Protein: CASSDGRPDTQYF.

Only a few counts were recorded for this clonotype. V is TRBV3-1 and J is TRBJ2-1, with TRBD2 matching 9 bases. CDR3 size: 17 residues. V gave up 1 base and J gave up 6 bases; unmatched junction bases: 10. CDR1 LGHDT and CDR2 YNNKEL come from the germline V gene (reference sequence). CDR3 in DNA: TGTGCCAGCAGCCAAGTTGTGAAGCGGGGGGCCTCCAATGAGCAGTTCTTC. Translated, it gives CASSQVVKRGASNEQFF.

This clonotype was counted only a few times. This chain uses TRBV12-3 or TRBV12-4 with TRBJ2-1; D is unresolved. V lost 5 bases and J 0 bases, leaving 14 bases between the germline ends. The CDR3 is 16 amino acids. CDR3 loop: CASSPGPRVSYNEQFF. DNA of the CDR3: TGTGCCAGCAGTCCGGGCCCCCGTGTCTCCTACAATGAGCAGTTCTTC.

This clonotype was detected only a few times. The CDR3 DNA reads as TGTGCCACCAGCCGAGGCCCATTCGCGGCCAAAAACATTCAGTACTTC. Translation: CATSRGPFAAKNIQYF. The chain carries TRBV15 and TRBJ2-4; D remains unclear. This CDR3 comprises 16 residues. V was trimmed by 5 bases and J by 1 base, leaving 15 bases between them. Germline V gives CDR1 LNHNV, CDR2 YYDKDF (reference sequence).

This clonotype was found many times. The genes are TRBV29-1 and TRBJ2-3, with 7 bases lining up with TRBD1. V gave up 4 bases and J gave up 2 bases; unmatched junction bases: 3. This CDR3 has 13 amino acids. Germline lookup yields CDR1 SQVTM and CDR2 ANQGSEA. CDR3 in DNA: TGCAGCGTTGGGACAGGCAACACAGATACGCAGTATTTT. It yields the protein CSVGTGNTDTQYF.